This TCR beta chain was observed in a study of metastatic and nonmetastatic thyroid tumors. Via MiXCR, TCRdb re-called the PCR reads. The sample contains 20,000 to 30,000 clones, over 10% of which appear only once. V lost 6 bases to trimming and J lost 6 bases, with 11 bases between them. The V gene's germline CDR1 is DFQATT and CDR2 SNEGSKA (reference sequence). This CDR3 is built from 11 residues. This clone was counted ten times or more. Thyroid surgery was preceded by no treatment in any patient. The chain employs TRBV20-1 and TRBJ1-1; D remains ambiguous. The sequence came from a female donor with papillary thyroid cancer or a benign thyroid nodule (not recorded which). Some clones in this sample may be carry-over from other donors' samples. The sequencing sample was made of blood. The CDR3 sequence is CSARPRAEAFF. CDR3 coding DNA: TGCAGTGCCCGCCCGAGGGCTGAAGCTTTCTTT.